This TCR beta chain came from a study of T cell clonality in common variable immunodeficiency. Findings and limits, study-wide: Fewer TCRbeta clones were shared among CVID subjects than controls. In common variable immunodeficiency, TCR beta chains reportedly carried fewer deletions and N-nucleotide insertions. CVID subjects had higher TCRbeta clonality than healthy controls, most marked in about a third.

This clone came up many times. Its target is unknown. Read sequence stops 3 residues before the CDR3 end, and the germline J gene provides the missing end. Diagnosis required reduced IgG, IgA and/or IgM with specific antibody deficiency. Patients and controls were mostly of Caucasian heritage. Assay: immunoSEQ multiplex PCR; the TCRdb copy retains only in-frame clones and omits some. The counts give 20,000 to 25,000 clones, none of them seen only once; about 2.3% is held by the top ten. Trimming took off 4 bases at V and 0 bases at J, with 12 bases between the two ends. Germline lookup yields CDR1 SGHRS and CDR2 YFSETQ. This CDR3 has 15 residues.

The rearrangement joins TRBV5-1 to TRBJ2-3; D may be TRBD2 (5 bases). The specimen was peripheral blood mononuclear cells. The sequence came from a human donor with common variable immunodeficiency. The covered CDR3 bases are TGCGCCAGCAGCCGCGGAGCGGAAAGCACAGATACG. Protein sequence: CASSRGAESTDT. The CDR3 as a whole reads CASSRGAESTDTQYF.